Below, 12 T cell receptor beta chains from the same sample are listed, as sequenced in a study of Graves' ophthalmopathy and Graves' hyperthyroidism. Researchers took RNA transcripts and amplified TCR beta CDR3 regions from them. An initial RT-PCR round employing HTBI primers preceded a second-round multiplex PCR. TCRdb independently ran MiXCR on the multiplex PCR reads; one entry per CDR3 protein. The sample contains about 240,000 distinct CDR3 sequences, around 45% of which appear only once. The source material was peripheral blood. These receptor sequences come from an adult man with Graves' ophthalmopathy.

V gene TRBV7-9 combines with J gene TRBJ2-7; TRBD2 matches at 8 bases. The V and J ends lost 6 bases and 4 bases, in that order; junction bases with no gene match: 5. CDR1 SEHNR and CDR2 FQNEAQ come from the germline V gene (reference sequence). The CDR3 is 13 amino acids. For the CDR3, the DNA is TGTGCCAGCAGACCTTCTAGCGGGTACGAGCAGTACTTC. Its translation: CASRPSSGYEQYF.

This clonotype was seen a handful of times. The V call is TRBV5-1, the J call TRBJ2-7; 7 nucleotides align to TRBD1. The V gene's germline CDR1 is SGHRS and CDR2 YFSETQ. The V segment lost 0 bases and the J segment 1 base; nucleotides outside the gene matches: 4. CDR3 length: 15 amino acids. The CDR3 reads CASSLAGQPSYEQYF. The DNA for the CDR3 is TGCGCCAGCAGCTTGGCGGGACAGCCTTCCTACGAGCAGTACTTC.

The chain couples TRBV25-1 to TRBJ2-2; 7 bases map to TRBD2. Trimming removed 9 bases from V and 6 bases from J; junction bases left unmatched: 10. Germline V lookup: CDR1 MGHDK, CDR2 SYGVNS. CDR3 length equals 14 residues. Written as DNA, the CDR3 is TGTGCCAGTAGGCCCGGGACTACCCCCGGGGAGCTGTTTTTT. Its protein product is CASRPGTTPGELFF.

This clonotype appeared a few times. J is TRBJ2-7 and V is TRBV7-2; 11 positions match TRBD1. The V and J ends lost 6 bases and 3 bases, in that order; junction bases with no gene match: 7. The V gene's germline CDR1 is SGHTA and CDR2 FQGNSA. The CDR3 has 15 amino acids. This CDR3 reads CASSPGTGGIYEQYF. Here the CDR3 DNA reads TGTGCCAGCAGTCCCGGGACAGGGGGAATCTACGAGCAGTACTTC.

This chain joins TRBV30 and TRBJ2-5; TRBD1 matches at 8 bases. CDR1 and CDR2 (germline): GTSNPN, SVGIG (reference sequence). The trim removed 0 bases at V and 5 bases at J, leaving 8 bases unmatched. This CDR3 spans 15 amino acids. CDR3 sequence reads: CAWSVSGTGGETQYF. The CDR3 nucleotides read TGTGCCTGGAGTGTATCCGGGACAGGCGGTGAGACCCAGTACTTC. Filled out from reference TRBV30 and TRBJ2-5, the complete variable domain reads SQTIHQWPATLVQPVGSPLSLECTVEGTSNPNLYWYRQAAGRGLQLLFYSVGIGQISSEVPQNLSASRPQDRQFILSSKKLLLSDSGFYLCAWSVSGTGGETQYFGPGTRLLVL.

This clonotype appeared a few times. The rearrangement uses TRBV2 and TRBJ2-7, with 7 bases identical to TRBD2. Per germline, CDR1 SNHLY and CDR2 FYNNEI. This CDR3 has 11 amino acids. V gave up 3 bases and J gave up 7 bases; unmatched junction bases: 0. Here the CDR3 reads CASSEGGEQYF. The CDR3 DNA reads TGTGCCAGCAGTGAGGGGGGGGAGCAGTACTTC.

CDR3 amino acids: CASSFAVPANTGELFF. The DNA for the CDR3 is TGTGCCAGCAGTTTCGCCGTTCCCGCGAACACCGGGGAGCTGTTTTTT. The chain employs TRBV12-3 or TRBV12-4 and TRBJ2-2; D is ambiguous. This CDR3 comprises 16 residues. V lost 3 bases to trimming and J lost 0 bases, with 11 bases between them.

This clonotype was seen a few times. This chain links TRBV7-9 with TRBJ1-1; a weak D match, TRBD1 (5 bases). Germline V gene sequence: CDR1 SEHNR, CDR2 FQNEAQ (reference sequence). CDR3 length equals 12 residues. V was clipped by 1 base and J by 11 bases, with 11 bases between them. CDR3 protein: CASSLERGTAFF. CDR3 nucleotide sequence: TGTGCCAGCAGCTTAGAGAGAGGGACGGCTTTCTTT.

This clonotype was recorded only once. The chain is built from TRBV11-1 and TRBJ2-5, with 8 bases fitting TRBD2. J lost 4 bases, V lost 5 bases, and 12 bases had no gene match. CDR1 SGHAT and CDR2 FQDESV come from the germline V gene (reference sequence). The CDR3 length is 16 residues. As DNA, the CDR3 is TGTGCCAGCAGCCGGACTCACGGGGGGGCCGGAGAGACCCAGTACTTC. As protein: CASSRTHGGAGETQYF.

CDR3 sequence: CSVQGGRGNSGNTIYF. The CDR3 coding sequence is TGCAGCGTTCAGGGGGGCAGGGGGAACTCTGGAAACACCATATATTTT. The J gene is TRBJ1-3, the V gene TRBV29-1, with 7 bases lining up with TRBD1. CDR1 SQVTM and CDR2 ANQGSEA come from the germline V gene. CDR3 length equals 16 residues. V gave up 5 bases and J gave up 0 bases; unmatched junction bases: 10.

The chain carries TRBV20-1 and TRBJ1-6; tentative D call: TRBD1 (5 bases). From germline, CDR1 is DFQATT and CDR2 SNEGSKA (reference sequence). CDR3 length: 16 residues. Trimming left V 3 bases short and J 7 bases short, with 19 bases between. The CDR3 DNA follows: TGCAGTGCTAGGCTTCGGACACCTAATCTCAATTCACCCCTCCACTTT. Amino acids: CSARLRTPNLNSPLHF.

This clonotype was detected only a few times. The chain links TRBV5-1 to TRBJ2-5, with 7 bases fitting TRBD1. The ends lost 2 bases at V and 5 bases at J; junction bases unmatched: 9. In germline, CDR1 is SGHRS, CDR2 YFSETQ. CDR3 length equals 15 residues. The chain's CDR3 is CASSLQGYGPETQYF. The CDR3 DNA is TGCGCCAGCAGCTTACAGGGGTACGGGCCCGAGACCCAGTACTTC.